This T cell receptor (beta chain) is from a study of CD8 T cells in Susac syndrome. Germline V gene sequence: CDR1 SGHRS, CDR2 YFSETQ. The V and J ends lost 4 bases and 5 bases, in that order; junction bases with no gene match: 11. This CDR3 is built from 15 residues. Reverse transcription of about 0.45 to 1 ug RNA was performed with random hexamers. Across 54 Vbeta and 13 Jbeta, TCR beta CDR3 was amplified with immunoSEQ multiplex PCR. TCRdb ran MiXCR on the immunoSEQ multiplex PCR reads and lists one entry per CDR3 protein. The sample lists approximately 220,000 distinct CDR3 sequences, about 95% occurring once. Sequencing of TCR beta, carried out with a high-throughput approach, was applied to CD8+ and CD4+ T cells from the blood. Negative isolation was used for CD8+ and CD4+ T cells and FACS enrichment for TEMRA cells.

The chain employs TRBV5-1 and TRBJ2-5; 7 positions agree with TRBD2. Sequenced: CD4+ T cells from PBMCs. The origin of this receptor is a human donor with multiple sclerosis. The CDR3 DNA reads as TGCGCCAGCAGCCTCTCACGGACTAGAGCCGAGACCCAGTACTTC. Encoded protein: CASSLSRTRAETQYF.